This is a list of T cell receptor beta chains from one sample in a study of cytomegalovirus exposure and HLA in healthy donors. Clones were sequenced by immunoSEQ multiplex PCR, and TCRdb holds only the in-frame ones, with some missing. Here the sample spans 250,000 to 350,000 clones, about 90% being singletons. The sequencing sample was made of PBMCs. These receptors were obtained from a woman aged 25 to 45 in good health and CMV-seropositive. Each CDR3 is given with its conserved first and last residue. Fields, in order: J gene, V gene, D gene, clone size, CDR3 protein, CDR3 DNA. The D gene is left open where the match is weak. For some rows the clone size is stated as once, few or many, or as a class when expanded; others skip it.

TRBJ1-2 TRBV28 . . CASRILGNGYTF TGTGCCAGCAGAATTCTGGGTAATGGCTACACCTTC
TRBJ1-5 TRBV7-9 . . CASSLRQEANQPQHF TGTGCCAGCAGCTTGAGACAGGAGGCCAATCAGCCCCAGCATTTT
TRBJ2-7 TRBV4-3 TRBD1 . CASSQVSGGQGGYEQYF TGCGCCAGCAGCCAGGTATCCGGGGGACAGGGGGGCTACGAGCAGTACTTC
TRBJ2-3 TRBV6-1 TRBD2 . CASNTGRGGYTQYF TGTGCCAGCAATACAGGACGGGGGGGTTATACGCAGTATTTT
TRBJ2-5 TRBV27 . . CASSLWEGGVETQYF TGTGCCAGCAGCCTCTGGGAGGGGGGGGTAGAGACCCAGTACTTC
TRBJ2-1 TRBV7-7 TRBD1 . CASSPDRAGYNEQFF TGTGCCAGCAGCCCCGACAGGGCGGGCTACAATGAGCAGTTCTTC
TRBJ2-5 TRBV23-1 TRBD1 . CASSQDRGREETQYF TGCGCCAGCAGTCAAGACAGGGGGCGTGAAGAGACCCAGTACTTC
TRBJ2-7 TRBV2 TRBD1 . CASNIGGQPSYEQYF TGTGCCAGCAACATTGGGGGACAGCCCTCCTACGAGCAGTACTTC
TRBJ2-2 TRBV27 . . CASILITGELFF TGTGCCAGCATTTTAATTACCGGGGAGCTGTTTTTT
TRBJ2-3 TRBV11-2 . . CASSLDGRGAHRTDTQYF TGTGCCAGCAGCTTAGATGGCAGGGGGGCGCACCGCACAGATACGCAGTATTTT
TRBJ2-1 TRBV18 . . CASSPQGIYNEQFF TGTGCCAGCTCACCCCAGGGGATCTACAATGAGCAGTTCTTC
TRBJ1-1 TRBV7-8 TRBD1 . CASSLVQQGAWTEAFF TGTGCCAGCAGCTTAGTCCAACAGGGGGCGTGGACTGAAGCTTTCTTT
TRBJ1-3 TRBV28 . . CASNPRDRGNTIYF TGTGCCAGCAACCCGAGGGACCGTGGAAACACCATATATTTT
TRBJ2-1 TRBV7-2 . . CASSLAQGSLNEQFF TGTGCCAGCAGCTTAGCGCAGGGGAGTCTGAATGAGCAGTTCTTC
TRBJ2-3 TRBV7-3 TRBD2 . CASSPTSGGYPDTQYF TGTGCCAGCAGCCCGACTAGCGGGGGCTATCCAGATACGCAGTATTTT
TRBJ2-7 TRBV6-6 . . CASSPSRAYEQYF TGTGCCAGCAGTCCTTCCAGGGCCTACGAGCAGTACTTC
TRBJ1-5 TRBV4-2 . . CASSQERVSNQPQHF TGTGCCAGCAGCCAAGAGCGCGTTAGCAATCAGCCCCAGCATTTT
TRBJ2-5 TRBV27 TRBD2 . CASSYTGTSGRYQETQYF TGTGCCAGCAGCTATACCGGGACTAGCGGGAGGTATCAAGAGACCCAGTACTTC
TRBJ2-1 TRBV7-9 TRBD2 . CASSLAGTSGTFNEQFF TGTGCCAGCAGCTTGGCTGGGACTAGCGGGACGTTTAATGAGCAGTTCTTC
TRBJ2-1 TRBV7-6 . . CASSLAPPDSYNEQFF TGTGCCAGCAGCTTAGCGCCCCCGGACTCCTACAATGAGCAGTTCTTC
TRBJ2-1 TRBV27 . once CASSMGLGGNEQFF TGTGCCAGCAGTATGGGACTCGGAGGGAATGAGCAGTTCTTC
TRBJ2-3 TRBV6-1 . . CASSADPTDTQYF TGTGCCAGCAGTGCGGACCCCACAGATACGCAGTATTTT
TRBJ1-2 TRBV4-3 TRBD1 . CASSQGGTGGSYGYTF TGCGCCAGCAGCCAGGGTGGGACAGGGGGCTCCTATGGCTACACCTTC
TRBJ2-7 TRBV6-5 TRBD2 . CASSYGLAANSYEQYF TGTGCCAGCAGTTACGGACTAGCGGCTAACTCCTACGAGCAGTACTTC
TRBJ2-1 TRBV7-3 . . CASSALTGPYNEQFF TGTGCCAGCAGCGCGTTGACAGGTCCGTACAATGAGCAGTTCTTC